The entry below describes one T cell receptor (beta chain). Its target is not known. Generated by immunoSEQ multiplex PCR, the TCRdb table keeps only in-frame clones and is missing some. The sample has roughly 120,000 clones, 85% to 90% seen once. The CDR3 totals 14 residues. Germline lookup yields CDR1 SGHRS and CDR2 YFSETQ. The V gene lost 7 bases and the J gene lost 5 bases, with 18 bases spanning the gap. The data were taken from a study of T cell responses to AZD1222 COVID-19 vaccine. Study outcomes and limitations: Spike-specific TCR breadth and depth grew following two AZD1222 doses.

The specimen comprised peripheral blood, sampled on day 0 of AZD1222 vaccination. The rearrangement uses TRBV5-1 and TRBJ1-1; tentative D call: TRBD1 (6 bases). The TCR originated in an adult in good health. The CDR3, as DNA: TGCGCCAGCGCGGCACAGGGACCGGGGACTGAAGCTTTCTTT. It is translated as CASAAQGPGTEAFF.